This T cell receptor (beta chain) was found in a study of regulatory T cells in long-lasting Graves disease. The study, taken as a whole, reports: Thyroid tissue was not studied; only peripheral blood was.

Indicated time point: newly diagnosed GD, antithyroid drugs for less than 3 months. PBMC-derived RNA was used for the TCR library. The CDR3 covers 16 residues. The germline CDR1 and CDR2 sequences are KGHSH and LQKENI. With 0 bases removed from V and 1 base from J, the gap between germline ends came to 7 bases. To make TCR beta libraries, researchers used iRepertoire HTBI primers and Arm-PCR of CDR3 regions. MiXCR was run by TCRdb on the multiplex PCR reads, yielding one entry per CDR3 protein. The data hold more than 350,000 distinct CDR3 sequences, with 14% to 15% observed a single time. In its sample, this clonotype was seen many times. The antigen is not known. This sample was also put to use in a study of T cells in Graves' hyperthyroidism and ophthalmopathy. That work states: Ophthalmopathy was predicted by the model a median of about 6.7 months ahead of onset.

J is TRBJ2-6 and V is TRBV18; D is undetermined. The receptor comes from a woman in her 30s with Graves disease. This specimen consisted of peripheral blood mononuclear cells (PBMCs), obtained at new diagnosis, from a patient treated with antithyroid drugs. CDR3 residues: CASSPPDRSGANVLTF. Written as DNA, the CDR3 is TGTGCCAGCTCACCACCGGATAGATCTGGGGCCAACGTCCTGACTTTC. Full variable domain (outside the CDR3, taken from reference TRBV18 and TRBJ2-6): NAGVMQNPRHLVRRRGQEARLRCSPMKGHSHVYWYRQLPEEGLKFMVYLQKENIIDESGMPKERFSAEFPKEGPSILRIQQVVRGDSAAYFCASSPPDRSGANVLTFGAGSRLTVL.